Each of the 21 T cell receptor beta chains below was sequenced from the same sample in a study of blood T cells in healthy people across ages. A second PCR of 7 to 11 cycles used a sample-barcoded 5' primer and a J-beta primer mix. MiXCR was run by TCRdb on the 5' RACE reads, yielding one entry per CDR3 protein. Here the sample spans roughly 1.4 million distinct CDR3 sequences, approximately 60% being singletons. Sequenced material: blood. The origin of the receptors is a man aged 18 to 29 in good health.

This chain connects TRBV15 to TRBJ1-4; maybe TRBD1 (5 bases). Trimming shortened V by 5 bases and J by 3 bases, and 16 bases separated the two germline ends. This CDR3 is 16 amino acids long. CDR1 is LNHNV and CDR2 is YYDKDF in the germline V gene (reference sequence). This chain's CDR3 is CATSVLGGSANEKLFF. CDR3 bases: TGTGCCACCAGCGTGCTGGGGGGATCGGCTAATGAAAAACTGTTTTTT.

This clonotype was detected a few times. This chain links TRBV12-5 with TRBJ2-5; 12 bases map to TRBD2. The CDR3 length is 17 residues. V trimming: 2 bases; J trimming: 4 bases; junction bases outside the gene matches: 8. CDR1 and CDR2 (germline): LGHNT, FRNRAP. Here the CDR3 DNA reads TGTGCTAGTGGTTTGACTAGCGGGGGGTTGCAGGGAGAGACCCAGTACTTC. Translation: CASGLTSGGLQGETQYF.

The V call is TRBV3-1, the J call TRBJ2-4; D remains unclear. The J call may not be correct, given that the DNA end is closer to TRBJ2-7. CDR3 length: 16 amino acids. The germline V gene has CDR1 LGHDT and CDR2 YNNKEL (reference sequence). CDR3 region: CASSQVGPRRTYEQYF. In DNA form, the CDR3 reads TGTGCCAGCAGCCAAGTTGGTCCAAGAAGAACCTACGAGCAGTACTTC.

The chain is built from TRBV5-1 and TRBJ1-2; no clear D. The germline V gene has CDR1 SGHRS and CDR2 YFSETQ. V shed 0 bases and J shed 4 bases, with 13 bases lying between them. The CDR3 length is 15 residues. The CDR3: CASSLESFSIYGYTF. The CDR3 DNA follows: TGCGCCAGCAGCTTGGAGTCGTTCAGCATCTATGGCTACACCTTC.

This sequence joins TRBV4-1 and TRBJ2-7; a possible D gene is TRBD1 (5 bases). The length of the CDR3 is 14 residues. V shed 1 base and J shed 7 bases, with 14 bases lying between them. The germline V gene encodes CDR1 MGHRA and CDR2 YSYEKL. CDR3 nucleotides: TGCGCCAGCAGCCAAGTCCAGGGATTCGGGGAGCAGTACTTC. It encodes CASSQVQGFGEQYF.

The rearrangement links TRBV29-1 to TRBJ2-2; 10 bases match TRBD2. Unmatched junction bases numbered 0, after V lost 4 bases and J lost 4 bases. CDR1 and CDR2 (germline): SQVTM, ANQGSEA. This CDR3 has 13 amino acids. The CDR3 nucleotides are TGCAGCGTTGGACTAGCGGGCACCGGGGAGCTGTTTTTT. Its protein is CSVGLAGTGELFF.

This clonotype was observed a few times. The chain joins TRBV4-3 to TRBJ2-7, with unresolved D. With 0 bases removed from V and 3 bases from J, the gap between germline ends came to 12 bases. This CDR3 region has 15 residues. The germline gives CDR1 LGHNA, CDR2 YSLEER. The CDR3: CASSQEPLLVYEQYF. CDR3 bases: TGCGCCAGCAGCCAAGAACCCCTTCTTGTCTACGAGCAGTACTTC.

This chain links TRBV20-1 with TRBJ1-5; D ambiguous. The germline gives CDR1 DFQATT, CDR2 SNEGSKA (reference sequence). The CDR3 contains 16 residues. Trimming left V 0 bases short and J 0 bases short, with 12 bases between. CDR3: CSARESAAYSNQPQHF. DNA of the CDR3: TGCAGTGCTAGAGAGTCGGCTGCTTATAGCAATCAGCCCCAGCATTTT.

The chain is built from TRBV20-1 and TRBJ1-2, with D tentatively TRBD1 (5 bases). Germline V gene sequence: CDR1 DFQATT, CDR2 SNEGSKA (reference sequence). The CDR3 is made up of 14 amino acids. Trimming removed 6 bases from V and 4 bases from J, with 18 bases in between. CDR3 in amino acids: CSASHLDSPYGYTF. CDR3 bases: TGCAGTGCCAGCCATTTAGACAGCCCCTATGGCTACACCTTC.

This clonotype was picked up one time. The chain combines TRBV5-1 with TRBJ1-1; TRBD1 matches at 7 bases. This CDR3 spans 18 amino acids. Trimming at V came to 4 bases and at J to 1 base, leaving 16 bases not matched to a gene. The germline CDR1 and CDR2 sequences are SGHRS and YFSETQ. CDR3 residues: CASSPKGAGGGRNTEAFF. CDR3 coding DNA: TGCGCCAGCAGCCCCAAGGGGGCTGGAGGAGGTAGGAACACTGAAGCTTTCTTT.

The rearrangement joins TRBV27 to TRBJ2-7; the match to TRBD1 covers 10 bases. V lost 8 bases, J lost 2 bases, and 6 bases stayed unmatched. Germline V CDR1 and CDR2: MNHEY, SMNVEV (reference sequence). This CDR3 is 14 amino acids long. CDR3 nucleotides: TGTGCCAGCGGATGGGGACAGGGGACCTACGAGCAGTACTTC. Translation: CASGWGQGTYEQYF.

The CDR3 DNA reads as TGTGCCAGCACCCAGGGACGCGGCGGACTAGCGGGAGGGGGAACAGATACGCAGTATTTT. Translation: CASTQGRGGLAGGGTDTQYF. The rearrangement links TRBV27 to TRBJ2-3, with 15 bases aligning to TRBD2. The junction had 17 bases not matched to a gene; V was cut back by 7 bases and J by 3 bases. This CDR3 comprises 20 residues. The germline V gene encodes CDR1 MNHEY and CDR2 SMNVEV (reference sequence).

The CDR3 sequence is CSALFGTEAFF. The CDR3 bases are TGCAGCGCGCTTTTCGGCACTGAAGCTTTCTTT. V is TRBV29-1 and J is TRBJ1-1; the D is unclear. In germline, CDR1 is SQVTM, CDR2 ANQGSEA. The CDR3 runs to 11 residues. The V and J ends lost 7 bases and 4 bases respectively, with 10 bases between them.

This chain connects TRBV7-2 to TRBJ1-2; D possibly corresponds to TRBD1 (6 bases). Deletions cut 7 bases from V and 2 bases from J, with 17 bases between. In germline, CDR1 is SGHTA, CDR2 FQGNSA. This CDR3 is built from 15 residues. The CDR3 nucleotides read TGTGCCAGCAACCAAGAAGGGACATTGAACTATGGCTACACCTTC. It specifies CASNQEGTLNYGYTF.

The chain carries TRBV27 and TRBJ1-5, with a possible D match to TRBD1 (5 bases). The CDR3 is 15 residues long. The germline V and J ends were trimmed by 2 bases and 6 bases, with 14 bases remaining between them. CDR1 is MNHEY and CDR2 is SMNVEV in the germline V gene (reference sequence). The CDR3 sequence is CASSLRGASGQPQHF. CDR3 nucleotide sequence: TGTGCCAGCAGTTTACGGGGCGCGAGTGGTCAGCCCCAGCATTTT.

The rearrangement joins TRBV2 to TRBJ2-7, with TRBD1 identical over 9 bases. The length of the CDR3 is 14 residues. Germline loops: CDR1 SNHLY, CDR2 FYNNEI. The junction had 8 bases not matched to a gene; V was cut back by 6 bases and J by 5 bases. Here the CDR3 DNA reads TGTGCCAGCAGCACCCCGGGACAGGGCAACGAGCAGTACTTC. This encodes CASSTPGQGNEQYF.

CDR3 DNA sequence: TGTGCCATCAGCCAGGACAACATGTACGAGCAGTACTTC. It encodes CAISQDNMYEQYF. This chain joins TRBV10-3 and TRBJ2-1; D is possibly TRBD1 (5 bases). TRBJ2-7 matches the DNA end more closely, so the J call is doubtful. The CDR3 covers 13 residues. From germline, CDR1 is ENHRY and CDR2 SYGVKD.

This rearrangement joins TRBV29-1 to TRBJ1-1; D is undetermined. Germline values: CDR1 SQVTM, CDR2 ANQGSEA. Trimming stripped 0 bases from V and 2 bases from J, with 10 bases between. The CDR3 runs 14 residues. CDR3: CSVEDPAANTEAFF. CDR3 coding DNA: TGCAGCGTTGAAGATCCGGCCGCAAACACTGAAGCTTTCTTT.

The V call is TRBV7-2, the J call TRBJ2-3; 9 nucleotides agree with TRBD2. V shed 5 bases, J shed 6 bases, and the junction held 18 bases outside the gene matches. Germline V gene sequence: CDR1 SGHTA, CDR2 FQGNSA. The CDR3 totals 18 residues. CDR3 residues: CASSPSGRRIGGTDTQYF. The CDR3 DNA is TGTGCCAGCAGCCCCAGCGGGAGGAGGATTGGTGGGACGGATACGCAGTATTTT.

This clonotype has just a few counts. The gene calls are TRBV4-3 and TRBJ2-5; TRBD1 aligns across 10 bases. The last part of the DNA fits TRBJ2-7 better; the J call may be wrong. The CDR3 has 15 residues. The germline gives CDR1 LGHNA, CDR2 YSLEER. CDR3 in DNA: TGCGCCAGCAGCCGATCCGGGACAGGGGCTAACGAGCAGTACTTC. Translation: CASSRSGTGANEQYF.

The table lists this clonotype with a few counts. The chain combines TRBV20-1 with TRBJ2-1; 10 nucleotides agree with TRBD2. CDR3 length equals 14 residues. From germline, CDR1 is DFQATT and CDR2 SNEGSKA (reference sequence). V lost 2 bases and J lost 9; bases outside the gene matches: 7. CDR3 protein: CSARFQREGGEQFF. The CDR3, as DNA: TGCAGTGCTAGATTTCAGCGGGAGGGAGGTGAGCAGTTCTTC.